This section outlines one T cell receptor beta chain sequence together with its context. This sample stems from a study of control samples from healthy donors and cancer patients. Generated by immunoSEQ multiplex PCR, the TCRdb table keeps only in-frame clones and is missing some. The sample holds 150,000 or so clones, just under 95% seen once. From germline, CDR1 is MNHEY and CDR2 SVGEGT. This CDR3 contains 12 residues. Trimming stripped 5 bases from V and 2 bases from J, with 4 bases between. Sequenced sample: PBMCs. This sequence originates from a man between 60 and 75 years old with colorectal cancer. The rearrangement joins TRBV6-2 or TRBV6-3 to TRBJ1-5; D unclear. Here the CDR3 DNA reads TGTGCCAGCAGTATTGGCAATCAGCCCCAGCATTTT. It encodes CASSIGNQPQHF.